This T cell receptor (beta chain) was profiled in a study of tumor and adjacent non-tumor tissue in lung cancer. The wider study: Patients comprised 12 adenocarcinoma, a couple of squamous cell carcinoma and 1 small cell lung cancer. Each sample yielded around 4 million productive TCRbeta reads on average.

RNA was extracted from bulk tissue without any cell sorting. Between August and November 2014, newly diagnosed, chemotherapy-naive lung cancer patients underwent thoracic surgery in China. This clonotype has just a few counts. Germline is not matched at one junction end, which may reflect a read error. The V gene's germline CDR1 is DFQATT and CDR2 SNEGSKA (reference sequence). This CDR3 comprises 12 residues. The library came from three nested PCR rounds adapted from ARM-PCR protocols. TCRdb re-derived calls from the multiplex PCR reads in MiXCR, one entry per CDR3 protein. The sample includes approximately 100,000 distinct CDR3 sequences, roughly 80% of them seen just once.

V and J are TRBV20-1 and TRBJ2-1, with D tentatively TRBD1 or TRBD2 (5 bases each). Material for sequencing was lung tumor tissue. The receptor was isolated from a woman aged 55-75 years with non-small cell lung cancer. CDR3 sequence reads: CNAYGTHNEQFF. The CDR3 DNA reads as TGCAATGCTTACGGGACGCACAATGAGCAGTTCTTT.